This T cell receptor (beta chain) was retrieved from a study of spatial heterogeneity in lung cancer. The wider study: In raw reads, more than 8.5 appearances on average were recorded for each unique TCR and UMI combination.

Broader study findings: Expanded tumor TCRs that were ubiquitous appeared in blood more at resection than follow-up.

With regard to this clonotype: Its specificity is unknown.

Between the trimmed V and J ends, which lost 4 bases and 1 base, there was a span of 13 bases. CDR1 KGHDR and CDR2 SFDVKD come from the germline V gene. This CDR3 comprises 17 residues. Every TCR cDNA molecule carried a tag that served as a unique molecular identifier. TCRdb reprocessed the 5' RACE reads with MiXCR, giving one entry per CDR3 protein. The repertoire holds 85,000 to 100,000 distinct CDR3 sequences, with 15% to 20% as singletons. Regarding time point: blood at routine non-recurrence follow-up after resection. Whole RNA came from tumor, nontumor lung or frozen PBMC and was sequenced without being sorted.

This clonotype was sampled from a male donor with early-stage non-small cell lung cancer. The chain carries TRBV24-1 and TRBJ2-6; a possible D gene is TRBD1 (6 bases). The sequences come from PBMCs, collected at follow-up. CDR3 DNA: TGTGCCACCAGTGACCCACGGACAGTTTCTGGGGCCAACGTCCTGACTTTC. Encoded protein: CATSDPRTVSGANVLTF.